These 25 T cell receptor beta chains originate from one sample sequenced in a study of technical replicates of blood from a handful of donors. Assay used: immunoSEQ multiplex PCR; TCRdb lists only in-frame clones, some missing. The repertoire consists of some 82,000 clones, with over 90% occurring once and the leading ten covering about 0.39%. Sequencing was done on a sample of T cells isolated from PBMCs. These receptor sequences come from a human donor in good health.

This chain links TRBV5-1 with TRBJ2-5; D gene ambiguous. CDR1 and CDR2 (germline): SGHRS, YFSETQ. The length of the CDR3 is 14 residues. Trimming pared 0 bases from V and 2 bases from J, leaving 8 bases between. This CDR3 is CASSLAPGQETQYF. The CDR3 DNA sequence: TGCGCCAGCAGCTTGGCACCCGGGCAAGAGACCCAGTACTTC.

This CDR3 is CASSPLEGWRTEAFF. CDR3 bases: TGTGCCAGCTCACCTCTTGAGGGATGGAGGACTGAAGCTTTCTTT. The V gene is TRBV18, the J gene TRBJ1-1; D is uncertain. The CDR3 length is 15 residues. Germline V lookup: CDR1 KGHSH, CDR2 LQKENI. The ends were cut back, 3 bases at V and 5 bases at J, with 16 bases in the middle.

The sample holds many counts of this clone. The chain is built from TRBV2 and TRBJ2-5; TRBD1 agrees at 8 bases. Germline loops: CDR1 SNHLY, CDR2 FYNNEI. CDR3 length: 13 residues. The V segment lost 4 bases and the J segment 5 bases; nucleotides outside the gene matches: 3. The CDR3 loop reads CASSANRGETQYF. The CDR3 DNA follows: TGTGCCAGCAGTGCTAACAGGGGGGAGACCCAGTACTTC.

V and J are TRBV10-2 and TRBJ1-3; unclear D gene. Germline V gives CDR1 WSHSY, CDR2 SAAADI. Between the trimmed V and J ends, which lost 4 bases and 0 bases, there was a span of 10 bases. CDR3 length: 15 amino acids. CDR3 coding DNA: TGCGCCAGCAGTGGGTACTTAAGCTCTGGAAACACCATATATTTT. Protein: CASSGYLSSGNTIYF.

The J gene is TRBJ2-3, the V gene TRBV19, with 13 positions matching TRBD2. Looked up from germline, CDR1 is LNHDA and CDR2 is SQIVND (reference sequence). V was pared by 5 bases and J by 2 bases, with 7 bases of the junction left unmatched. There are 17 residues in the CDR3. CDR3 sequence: CASSLRTSGGYTDTQYF. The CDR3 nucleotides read TGTGCCAGTAGTCTTCGGACTAGCGGGGGCTACACAGATACGCAGTATTTT.

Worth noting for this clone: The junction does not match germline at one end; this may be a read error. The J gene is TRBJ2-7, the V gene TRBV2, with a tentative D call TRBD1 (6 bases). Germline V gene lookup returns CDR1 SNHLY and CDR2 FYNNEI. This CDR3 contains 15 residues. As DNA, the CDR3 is TGTGCTAGCAGTGGGGGACACTCGAGCTCCTACGAGCAGTACTTC. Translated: CASSGGHSSSYEQYF.

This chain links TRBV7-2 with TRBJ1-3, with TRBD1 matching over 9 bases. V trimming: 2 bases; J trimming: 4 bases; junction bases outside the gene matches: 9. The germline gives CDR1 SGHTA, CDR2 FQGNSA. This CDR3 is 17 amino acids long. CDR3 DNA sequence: TGTGCCAGCAGCTTAACAGGGGGCACTTGGGCGGGAAACACCATATATTTT. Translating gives CASSLTGGTWAGNTIYF.

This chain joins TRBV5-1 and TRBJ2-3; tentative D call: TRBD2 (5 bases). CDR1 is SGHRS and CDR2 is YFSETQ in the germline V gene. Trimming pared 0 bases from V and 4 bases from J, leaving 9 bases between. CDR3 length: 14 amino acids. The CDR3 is CASSLAGGPDTQYF. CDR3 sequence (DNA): TGCGCCAGCAGCTTGGCTGGAGGCCCAGATACGCAGTATTTT.

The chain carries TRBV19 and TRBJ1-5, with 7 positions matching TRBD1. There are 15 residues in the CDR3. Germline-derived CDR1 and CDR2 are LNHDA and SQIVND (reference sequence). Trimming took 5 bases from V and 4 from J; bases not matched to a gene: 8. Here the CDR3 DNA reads TGTGCCAGTAGTGCAACACCGGGACAGAATCAGCCCCAGCATTTT. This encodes CASSATPGQNQPQHF.

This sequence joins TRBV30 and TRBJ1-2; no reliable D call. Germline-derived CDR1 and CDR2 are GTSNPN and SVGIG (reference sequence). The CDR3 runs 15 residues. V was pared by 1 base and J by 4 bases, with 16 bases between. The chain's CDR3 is CAWSGGMERAYGYTF. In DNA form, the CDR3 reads TGTGCCTGGAGTGGCGGGATGGAGAGGGCCTATGGCTACACCTTC.

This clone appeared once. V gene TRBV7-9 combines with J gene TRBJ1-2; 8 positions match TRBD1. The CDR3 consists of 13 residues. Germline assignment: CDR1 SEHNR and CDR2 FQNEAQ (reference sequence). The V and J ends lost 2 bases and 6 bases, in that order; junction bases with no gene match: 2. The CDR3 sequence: CASSLPGGHGYTF. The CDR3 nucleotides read TGTGCCAGCAGCTTACCAGGGGGCCATGGCTACACCTTC.

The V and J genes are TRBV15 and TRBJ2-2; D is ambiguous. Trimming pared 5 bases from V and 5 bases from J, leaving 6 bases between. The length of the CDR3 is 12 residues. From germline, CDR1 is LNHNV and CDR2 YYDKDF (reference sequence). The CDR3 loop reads CATSSITGELFF. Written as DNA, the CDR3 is TGTGCCACCAGCTCTATAACCGGGGAGCTGTTTTTT.

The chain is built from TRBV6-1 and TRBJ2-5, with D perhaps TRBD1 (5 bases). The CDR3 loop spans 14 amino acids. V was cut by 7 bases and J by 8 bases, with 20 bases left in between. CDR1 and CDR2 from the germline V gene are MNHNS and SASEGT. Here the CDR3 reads CASIGSTGTRTQYF. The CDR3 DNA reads TGTGCCAGCATAGGGTCAACAGGCACAAGAACCCAGTACTTC.

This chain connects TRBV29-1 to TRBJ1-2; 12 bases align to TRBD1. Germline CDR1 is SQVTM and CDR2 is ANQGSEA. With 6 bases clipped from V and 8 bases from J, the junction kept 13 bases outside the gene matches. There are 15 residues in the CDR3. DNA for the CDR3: TGCAGCGTGTGGGGACAGGGGGCGAAGGTGCAAGGCTACACCTTC. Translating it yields CSVWGQGAKVQGYTF.

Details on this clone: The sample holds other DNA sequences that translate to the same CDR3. Written as DNA, the CDR3 is TGTGCCAGCAGTTTGGGACAGGGAGCGGGGGAGCAGTACTTC. This translates into CASSLGQGAGEQYF. This chain joins TRBV27 and TRBJ2-7; TRBD1 matches 9 bases. Trimming removed 3 bases from V and 7 bases from J; junction bases left unmatched: 7. The CDR3 totals 14 residues. In germline, CDR1 is MNHEY, CDR2 SMNVEV (reference sequence).

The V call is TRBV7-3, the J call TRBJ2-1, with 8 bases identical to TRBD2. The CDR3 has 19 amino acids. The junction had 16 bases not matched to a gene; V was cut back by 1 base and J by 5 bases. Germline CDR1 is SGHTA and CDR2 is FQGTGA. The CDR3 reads CASSLKVSPGLGFHNEQFF. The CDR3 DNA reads TGTGCCAGCAGCTTAAAAGTGAGTCCGGGACTAGGCTTCCACAATGAGCAGTTCTTC.

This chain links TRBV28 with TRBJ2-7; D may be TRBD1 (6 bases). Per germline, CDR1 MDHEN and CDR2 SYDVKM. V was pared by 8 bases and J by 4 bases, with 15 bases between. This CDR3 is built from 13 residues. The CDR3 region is CASRQAELYEQYF. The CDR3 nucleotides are TGTGCCAGCCGACAGGCGGAGTTATACGAGCAGTACTTC.

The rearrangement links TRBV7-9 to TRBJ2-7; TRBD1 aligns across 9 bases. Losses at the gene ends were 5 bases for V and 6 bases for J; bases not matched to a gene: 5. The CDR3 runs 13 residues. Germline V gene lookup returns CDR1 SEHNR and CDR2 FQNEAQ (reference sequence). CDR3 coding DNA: TGTGCCAGCAGCCTCAGACAGGGGGGCGAGCAGTACTTC. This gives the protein CASSLRQGGEQYF.

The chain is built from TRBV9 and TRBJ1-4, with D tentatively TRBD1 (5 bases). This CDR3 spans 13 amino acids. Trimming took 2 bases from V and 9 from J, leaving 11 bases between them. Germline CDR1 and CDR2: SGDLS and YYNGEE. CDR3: CASSVQGGQKLFF. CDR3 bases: TGTGCCAGCAGCGTGCAGGGCGGCCAAAAACTGTTTTTT.

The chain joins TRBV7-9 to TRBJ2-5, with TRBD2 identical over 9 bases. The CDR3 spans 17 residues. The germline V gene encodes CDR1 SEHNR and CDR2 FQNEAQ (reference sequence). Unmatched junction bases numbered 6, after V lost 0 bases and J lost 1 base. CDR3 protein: CASSLAWTSEPQETQYF. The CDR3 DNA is TGTGCCAGCAGCTTAGCGTGGACTAGCGAACCCCAAGAGACCCAGTACTTC.

Written as DNA, the CDR3 is TGTGCCAGCAGTTCCGCAAGAGGCACCATATATTTT. Its translation: CASSSARGTIYF. The gene calls are TRBV28 and TRBJ1-3; D gene unclear. The length of the CDR3 is 12 residues. With 4 bases removed from V and 9 bases from J, the gap between germline ends came to 10 bases. The V gene's germline CDR1 is MDHEN and CDR2 SYDVKM.

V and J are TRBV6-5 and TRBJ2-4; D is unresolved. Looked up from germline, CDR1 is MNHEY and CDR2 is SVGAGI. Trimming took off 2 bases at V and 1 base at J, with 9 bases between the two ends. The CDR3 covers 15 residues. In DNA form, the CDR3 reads TGTGCCAGCAGTTACACATACGGGGCCAAAAACATTCAGTACTTC. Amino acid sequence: CASSYTYGAKNIQYF.

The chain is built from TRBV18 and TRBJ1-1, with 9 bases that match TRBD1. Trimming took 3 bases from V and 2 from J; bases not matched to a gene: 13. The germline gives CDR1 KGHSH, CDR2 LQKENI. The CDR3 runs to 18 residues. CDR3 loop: CASSPQGQGELFNTEAFF. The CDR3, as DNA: TGTGCCAGCTCACCCCAGGGACAGGGAGAACTCTTTAACACTGAAGCTTTCTTT.

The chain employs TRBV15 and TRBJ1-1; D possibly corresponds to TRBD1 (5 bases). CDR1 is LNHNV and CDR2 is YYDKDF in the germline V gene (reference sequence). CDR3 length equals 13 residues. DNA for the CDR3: TGTGCGACCGGGGGACTCATGAACACTGAAGCTTTCTTT. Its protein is CATGGLMNTEAFF.

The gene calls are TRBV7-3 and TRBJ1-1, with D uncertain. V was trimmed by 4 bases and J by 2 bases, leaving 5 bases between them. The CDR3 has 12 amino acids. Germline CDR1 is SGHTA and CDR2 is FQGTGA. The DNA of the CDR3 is TGTGCCAGCAGCTCCTACAACACTGAAGCTTTCTTT. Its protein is CASSSYNTEAFF.